This is a list of T cell receptor beta chains from one sample in a study of breast tumors, draining lymph nodes, adjacent tissues. TCRdb passed the multiplex PCR reads through MiXCR, listing each CDR3 protein once. The table records about 180,000 distinct CDR3 sequences, roughly a third of them present only once. Sequenced input: axillary lymph node tissue. All receptors come from a female donor with breast cancer. Some clones in this sample may be carry-over from other donors' samples. The CDR3 runs from the conserved cysteine through the conserved F or W. Each record gives: CDR3 DNA, CDR3 protein, D gene, clone size, J gene, V gene. A D gene is named only where the DNA matches it firmly. Some rows have no size entry. The others give once, few or many, or a class for an expanded clone.

CDR3nt: TGTGCCAGCTCACCACCGCAGAACACTGAAGCTTTCTTT
CDR3aa: CASSPPQNTEAFF
d_gene: -
abundance: -
j_gene: TRBJ1-1
v_gene: TRBV18

CDR3nt: TGTGCCAGCAGCGTTAACAGGGCCCAAGAGACCCAGTACTTC
CDR3aa: CASSVNRAQETQYF
d_gene: -
abundance: -
j_gene: TRBJ2-5
v_gene: TRBV7-3

CDR3nt: TGTGCCAGCAGTTACCACACGGGGGCAGAGAACAATGAAAAACTGTTTTTT
CDR3aa: CASSYHTGAENNEKLFF
d_gene: -
abundance: -
j_gene: TRBJ1-4
v_gene: TRBV6-6

CDR3nt: TGTGCCAGCAGCTTGTGGCAGGGGGTAAAGAATCAGCCCCAGCATTTT
CDR3aa: CASSLWQGVKNQPQHF
d_gene: TRBD1
abundance: many
j_gene: TRBJ1-5
v_gene: TRBV5-6

CDR3nt: TGCAGTGTAGCCCGAGGCTCTGGGGAGGAGACCCAGTACTTC
CDR3aa: CSVARGSGEETQYF
d_gene: -
abundance: -
j_gene: TRBJ2-5
v_gene: TRBV20-1

CDR3nt: TGTGCCAGCAGCTTAGACGTGTTGGGGACTGAAGCTTTCTTT
CDR3aa: CASSLDVLGTEAFF
d_gene: -
abundance: many
j_gene: TRBJ1-1
v_gene: TRBV7-6

CDR3nt: TGTGCCAGTTTGCCGGGATCGGGCACTGAAGCTTTCTTT
CDR3aa: CASLPGSGTEAFF
d_gene: -
abundance: many
j_gene: TRBJ1-1
v_gene: TRBV6-5

CDR3nt: TGTGCCAGCAGCTTAGCACCTCAGGGGTGGAATCAGCCCCAGCATTTT
CDR3aa: CASSLAPQGWNQPQHF
d_gene: -
abundance: -
j_gene: TRBJ1-5
v_gene: TRBV7-2

CDR3nt: TGTGCCACCAGCAGACAGGGTACGAACTACGAGCAGTACTTC
CDR3aa: CATSRQGTNYEQYF
d_gene: -
abundance: many
j_gene: TRBJ2-7
v_gene: TRBV15

CDR3nt: TGTGCCACCGGGGGGACAGGGATCAATCAGCCCCAGCATTTT
CDR3aa: CATGGTGINQPQHF
d_gene: TRBD1
abundance: many
j_gene: TRBJ1-5
v_gene: TRBV15

CDR3nt: TGTGCCAGCAGCTCTCTCCTTGCTTCTAATGAAAAACTGTTTTTT
CDR3aa: CASSSLLASNEKLFF
d_gene: -
abundance: -
j_gene: TRBJ1-4
v_gene: TRBV5-4

CDR3nt: TGTGCCAGCAGCTCAGCCCCCCCAGGCTGGTATGGCTACACCTTC
CDR3aa: CASSSAPPGWYGYTF
d_gene: -
abundance: many
j_gene: TRBJ1-2
v_gene: TRBV7-4

CDR3nt: TGTGCCAGCAGCCAGGGGGGGCAGCACAACTATGGCTACACCTTC
CDR3aa: CASSQGGQHNYGYTF
d_gene: TRBD1
abundance: -
j_gene: TRBJ1-2
v_gene: TRBV5-4